This T cell receptor (beta chain) was obtained from a study of blood T cell repertoires in COVID-19. V was clipped by 5 bases and J by 4 bases, with 17 bases between them. The CDR3 is made up of 15 amino acids. Per the germline V gene, CDR1 is SGHVS and CDR2 is FQNEAQ. Measured with immunoSEQ multiplex PCR; TCRdb has only the in-frame clones, and not every one. In the table there are under 300,000 clones, 85% of which are singletons. Participant-given clinical history determined each cohort assignment. This chain uses TRBV7-8 with TRBJ1-1, with D possibly being TRBD1 (6 bases). The receptor comes from a woman between 50 and 59 years old who had been exposed to COVID-19. The material sequenced was PBMCs or T cells enriched from blood (not recorded which). The CDR3 is CASSPSGGRSTEAFF. The CDR3 DNA is TGTGCCAGCAGCCCCTCCGGGGGGCGAAGCACTGAAGCTTTCTTT.